These 18 T cell receptor beta chains were sequenced from one sample in a study of cytomegalovirus exposure and HLA in healthy donors. The PCR made use of 60 Vbeta and 13 Jbeta primers. Sequencing used immunoSEQ multiplex PCR; TCRdb keeps in-frame clones, though not all of them. The data hold 120,000 or so clones, with more than 9% observed a single time. Sequenced input: PBMCs. The source is a woman under 30 in good health and CMV-seropositive.

This chain uses TRBV30 with TRBJ2-5; D may be TRBD2 (5 bases). Trimming stripped 4 bases from V and 1 base from J, with 16 bases between. This CDR3 spans 15 amino acids. CDR1 is GTSNPN and CDR2 is SVGIG in the germline V gene (reference sequence). The CDR3 nucleotides read TGTGCCTGGAAGGGCGGGCGCTACCTCCAAGAGACCCAGTACTTC. Translating gives CAWKGGRYLQETQYF. Full variable domain (missing parts from reference TRBV30 and TRBJ2-5): SQTIHQWPATLVQPVGSPLSLECTVEGTSNPNLYWYRQAAGRGLQLLFYSVGIGQISSEVPQNLSASRPQDRQFILSSKKLLLSDSGFYLCAWKGGRYLQETQYFGPGTRLLVL.

This clone occurred a few times. V usage is TRBV2 and J usage is TRBJ1-1; 8 nucleotides agree with TRBD1. The CDR3 contains 13 residues. The V gene's germline CDR1 is SNHLY and CDR2 FYNNEI. V was pared by 6 bases and J by 7 bases, with 7 bases of the junction left unmatched. The CDR3 is CASRETGAIEAFF. The CDR3 bases are TGTGCCAGCAGGGAGACAGGGGCAATTGAAGCTTTCTTT.

In its sample, this clone was seen a few times. Here the CDR3 reads CAWRGLGNSPLHF. The CDR3 region has the DNA TGTGCCTGGAGGGGCCTCGGTAATTCACCCCTCCACTTT. This rearrangement joins TRBV30 to TRBJ1-6; D is uncertain. The CDR3 runs to 13 residues. Trimming took off 3 bases at V and 6 bases at J, with 9 bases between the two ends. CDR1 is GTSNPN and CDR2 is SVGIG in the germline V gene (reference sequence).

This clone was counted between two and nine times. This rearrangement joins TRBV7-9 to TRBJ1-1, with D unresolved. V was pared by 6 bases and J by 2 bases, with 13 bases between. Germline assignment: CDR1 SEHNR and CDR2 FQNEAQ (reference sequence). CDR3 length: 14 residues. This CDR3 is CASRVSVENTEAFF. Written as DNA, the CDR3 is TGTGCCAGCAGAGTATCGGTCGAAAACACTGAAGCTTTCTTT.

The chain has TRBV5-1 and TRBJ2-3; the match to TRBD2 covers 9 bases. CDR1 and CDR2 from the germline V gene are SGHRS and YFSETQ. The length of the CDR3 is 18 residues. V lost 0 bases and J lost 2; bases outside the gene matches: 10. In nucleotides, the CDR3 is TGCGCCAGCAGCTTGGAGGGGGGACTAGCAGACCCCACAGATACGCAGTATTTT. As protein: CASSLEGGLADPTDTQYF.

There are a few counts of this clone. The chain has TRBV7-8 and TRBJ2-7; D is undetermined. V was trimmed by 4 bases and J by 5 bases, leaving 6 bases between them. The CDR3 extends over 11 amino acids. Germline CDR1 reads SGHVS; CDR2 reads FQNEAQ. DNA for the CDR3: TGTGCCAGCAGCTCCCCCGACGAGCAGTACTTC. It is translated as CASSSPDEQYF. Full variable domain (rest looked up from reference TRBV7-8 and TRBJ2-7): GAGVSQSPRYKVAKRGQDVALRCDPISGHVSLFWYQQALGQGPEFLTYFQNEAQLDKSGLPSDRFFAERPEGSVSTLKIQRTQQEDSAVYLCASSSPDEQYFGPGTRLTVT.

In this sample, this clone turned up a few times. The chain couples TRBV18 to TRBJ1-2; possibly TRBD1 for D (5 bases). V was trimmed by 4 bases and J by 1 base, leaving 10 bases between them. Germline V gives CDR1 KGHSH, CDR2 LQKENI. This CDR3 contains 14 residues. CDR3 nucleotides: TGTGCCAGCTCACTCACGGACATTAACTATGGCTACACCTTC. Translated: CASSLTDINYGYTF.

In its sample, this clone was seen a few times. The CDR3 sequence is CASSPQGGAETQYF. Here the CDR3 DNA reads TGTGCCAGCAGCCCCCAGGGGGGTGCAGAGACCCAGTACTTC. The V and J genes are TRBV7-6 and TRBJ2-5; maybe TRBD1 (7 bases). The CDR3 length is 14 residues. Between the trimmed V and J ends, which lost 5 bases and 4 bases, there was a span of 14 bases. Germline V lookup: CDR1 SGHVS, CDR2 FNYEAQ.

The table lists this clone with a few counts. This rearrangement joins TRBV28 to TRBJ1-2, with 10 bases fitting TRBD1. The J segment lost 6 bases and the V segment lost 8 bases, leaving 9 bases of the junction unmatched. This CDR3 comprises 14 residues. Germline V lookup: CDR1 MDHEN, CDR2 SYDVKM. The CDR3 DNA reads as TGTGCCAGCTCCACGTCGGACAGGGGGGATGGCTACACCTTC. Its protein product is CASSTSDRGDGYTF.

This clone was detected only a few times. V is TRBV5-4 and J is TRBJ2-5, with a weak D call TRBD1 (6 bases). V lost 0 bases and J lost 2, with 14 bases in between. Germline V CDR1 and CDR2: SGHNT, YYREEE (reference sequence). This CDR3 is built from 16 residues. The CDR3 is CASSLAGGPDQETQYF. The CDR3 DNA follows: TGTGCCAGCAGCTTGGCTGGGGGCCCGGATCAAGAGACCCAGTACTTC.

This clone was observed a few times. V is TRBV6-1 and J is TRBJ2-2; D unclear. The CDR3 has 14 residues. Trimming shortened V by 1 base and J by 4 bases, and 7 bases separated the two germline ends. CDR1 is MNHNS, CDR2 SASEGT, per germline. The DNA for the CDR3 is TGTGCCAGCAGTGAAGGACTTCTCACCGGGGAGCTGTTTTTT. Its protein is CASSEGLLTGELFF.

This chain links TRBV5-6 with TRBJ2-2, with 13 positions matching TRBD2. The ends lost 6 bases at V and 6 bases at J; junction bases unmatched: 8. This CDR3 is built from 16 residues. Per germline, CDR1 SGHDT and CDR2 YYEEEE. This CDR3 is CASIRTSGRGSGELFF. CDR3 sequence (DNA): TGTGCCAGCATCCGAACTAGCGGGAGGGGATCCGGGGAGCTGTTTTTT. The full variable domain, rest sourced from reference TRBV5-6 and TRBJ2-2, is DAGVTQSPTHLIKTRGQQVTLRCSPKSGHDTVSWYQQALGQGPQFIFQYYEEEERQRGNFPDRFSGHQFPNYSSELNVNALLLGDSALYLCASIRTSGRGSGELFFGEGSRLTVL.

This clone was seen only a few times. This chain connects TRBV4-1 to TRBJ2-2, with D possibly TRBD2 on 5 matching bases. Trimming took 6 bases from V and 3 from J, leaving 17 bases between them. Germline CDR1 and CDR2: MGHRA and YSYEKL. CDR3 length equals 16 residues. The CDR3 coding sequence is TGCGCCAGCAGTCCTAGCCCTGATCTATACACCGGGGAGCTGTTTTTT. Translated, it gives CASSPSPDLYTGELFF.

There are a few counts of this clone. This chain connects TRBV2 to TRBJ1-5; no definite D call. This CDR3 spans 16 amino acids. V lost 0 bases, J lost 4 bases, and 13 bases lay in between. CDR1 and CDR2 from the germline V gene are SNHLY and FYNNEI. CDR3 sequence: CASSEARPPNNQPQHF. Here the CDR3 DNA reads TGTGCCAGCAGTGAAGCGAGGCCACCCAATAATCAGCCCCAGCATTTT.

The V and J genes are TRBV18 and TRBJ2-3; D is unresolved. Germline CDR1 and CDR2: KGHSH and LQKENI. V lost 6 bases and J lost 2, with 3 bases in between. This CDR3 spans 11 amino acids. The CDR3 here is CASSLTDTQYF. The CDR3 DNA follows: TGTGCCAGCTCTCTCACAGATACGCAGTATTTT.

This clone showed up just a few times. This chain joins TRBV5-6 and TRBJ2-2; 11 nucleotides align to TRBD1. The CDR3 is made up of 16 amino acids. V lost 0 bases and J lost 4; bases outside the gene matches: 2. Per germline, CDR1 SGHDT and CDR2 YYEEEE. In nucleotides, the CDR3 is TGTGCCAGCAGCTTGGACGGGACAGGGGGCACCGGGGAGCTGTTTTTT. As protein: CASSLDGTGGTGELFF.

This clone was counted only a few times. The rearrangement uses TRBV20-1 and TRBJ2-5; D unclear. This CDR3 region has 10 residues. Germline V lookup: CDR1 DFQATT, CDR2 SNEGSKA (reference sequence). With 6 bases removed from V and 2 bases from J, the gap between germline ends came to 4 bases. The CDR3 sequence: CSASQETQYF. The CDR3 DNA reads TGCAGTGCCAGTCAAGAGACCCAGTACTTC.

V is TRBV6-5 and J is TRBJ2-4, with 7 positions matching TRBD2. V lost 4 bases, J lost 6 bases, and 3 bases stayed unmatched. The germline V gene has CDR1 MNHEY and CDR2 SVGAGI. The CDR3 covers 13 residues. CDR3 sequence: CASSSKRGNIQYF. Here the CDR3 DNA reads TGTGCCAGCAGTTCGAAGCGGGGAAACATTCAGTACTTC.